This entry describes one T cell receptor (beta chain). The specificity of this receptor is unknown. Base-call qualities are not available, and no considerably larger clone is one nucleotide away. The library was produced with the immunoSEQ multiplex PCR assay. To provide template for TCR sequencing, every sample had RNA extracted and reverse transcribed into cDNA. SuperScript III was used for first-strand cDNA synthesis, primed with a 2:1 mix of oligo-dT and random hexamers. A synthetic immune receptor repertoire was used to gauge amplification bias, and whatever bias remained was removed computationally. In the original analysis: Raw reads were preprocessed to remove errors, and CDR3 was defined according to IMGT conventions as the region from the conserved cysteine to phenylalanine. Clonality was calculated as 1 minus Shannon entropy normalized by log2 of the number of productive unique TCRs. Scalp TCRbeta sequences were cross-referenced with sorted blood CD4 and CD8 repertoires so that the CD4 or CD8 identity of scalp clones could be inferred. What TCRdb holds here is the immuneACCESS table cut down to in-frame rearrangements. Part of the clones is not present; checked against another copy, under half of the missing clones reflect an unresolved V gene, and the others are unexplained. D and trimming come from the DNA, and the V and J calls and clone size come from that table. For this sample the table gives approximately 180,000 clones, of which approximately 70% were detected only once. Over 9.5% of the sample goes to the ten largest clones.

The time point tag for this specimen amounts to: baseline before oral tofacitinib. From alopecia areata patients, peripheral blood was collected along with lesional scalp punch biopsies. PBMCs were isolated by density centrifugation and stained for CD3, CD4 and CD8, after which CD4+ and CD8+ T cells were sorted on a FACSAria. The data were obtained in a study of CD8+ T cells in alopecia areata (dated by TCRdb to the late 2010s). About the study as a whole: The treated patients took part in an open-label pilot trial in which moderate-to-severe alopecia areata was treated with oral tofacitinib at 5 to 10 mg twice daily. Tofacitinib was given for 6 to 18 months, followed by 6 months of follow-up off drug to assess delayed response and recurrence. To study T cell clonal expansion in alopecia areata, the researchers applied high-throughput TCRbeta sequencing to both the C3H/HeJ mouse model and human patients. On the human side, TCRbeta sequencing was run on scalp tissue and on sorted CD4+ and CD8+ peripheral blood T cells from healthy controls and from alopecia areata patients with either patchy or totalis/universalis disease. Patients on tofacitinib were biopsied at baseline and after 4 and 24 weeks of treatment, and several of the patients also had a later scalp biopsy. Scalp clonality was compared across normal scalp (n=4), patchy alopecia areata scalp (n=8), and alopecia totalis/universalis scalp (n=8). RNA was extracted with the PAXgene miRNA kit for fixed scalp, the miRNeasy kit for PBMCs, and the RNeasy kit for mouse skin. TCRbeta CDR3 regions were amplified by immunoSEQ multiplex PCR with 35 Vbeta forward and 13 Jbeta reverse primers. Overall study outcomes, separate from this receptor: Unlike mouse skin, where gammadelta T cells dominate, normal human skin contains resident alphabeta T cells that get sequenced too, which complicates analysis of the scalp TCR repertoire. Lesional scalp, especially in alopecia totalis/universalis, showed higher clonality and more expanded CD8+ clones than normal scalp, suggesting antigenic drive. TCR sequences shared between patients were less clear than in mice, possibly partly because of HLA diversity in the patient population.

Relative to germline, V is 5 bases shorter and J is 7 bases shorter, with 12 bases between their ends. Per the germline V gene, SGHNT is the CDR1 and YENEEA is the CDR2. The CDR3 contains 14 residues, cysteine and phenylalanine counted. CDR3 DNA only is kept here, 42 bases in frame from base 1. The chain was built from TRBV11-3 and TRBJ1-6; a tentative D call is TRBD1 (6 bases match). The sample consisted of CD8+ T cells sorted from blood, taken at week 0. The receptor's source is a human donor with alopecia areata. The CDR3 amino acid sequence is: CASSNRDINSPLHF. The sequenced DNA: TGTGCCAGCAGCAACCGGGACATAAATTCACCCCTCCACTTT.